These T cell receptor beta chains were read from a single sample in a study of OX40 agonist ivuxolimab in advanced cancers. Profiled with immunoSEQ multiplex PCR; TCRdb holds only in-frame clones, not every one. The sample records nearly 3,000 clones, approximately 80% being singletons. This material consisted of CD4+ or CD8+ T cells sorted from blood, taken in a trial of the OX40 agonist ivuxolimab. Receptor source: an adult with an advanced solid tumor such as melanoma, head and neck, liver or kidney cancer. Both conserved end residues are part of each CDR3. Fields, in order: J gene, D gene, clone size, V gene, CDR3 DNA, CDR3 protein. D genes are given only for firm matches. Clone size is shown for a subset of rows, as once, few, many or a class of expanded clone.

J gene: TRBJ2-1; D gene: TRBD2; clone size: -; V gene: TRBV13; CDR3 DNA: TGTGCCAGCAGCTCTACTAGCGGGAGTTCGAATGAGCAGTTCTTC; CDR3 protein: CASSSTSGSSNEQFF
J gene: TRBJ2-2; D gene: -; clone size: -; V gene: TRBV27; CDR3 DNA: TGTGCCAGCAGTCCGATCACCGGGGAGCTGTTTTTT; CDR3 protein: CASSPITGELFF
J gene: TRBJ1-3; D gene: TRBD1; clone size: -; V gene: TRBV2; CDR3 DNA: TGTGCCAGCAGCCGGACAGGGGAAAGAAACACCATATATTTT; CDR3 protein: CASSRTGERNTIYF
J gene: TRBJ1-1; D gene: -; clone size: -; V gene: TRBV29-1; CDR3 DNA: TGCAGCGTTGAAGACACCCAATTTAACACTGAAGCTTTCTTT; CDR3 protein: CSVEDTQFNTEAFF
J gene: TRBJ1-2; D gene: -; clone size: -; V gene: TRBV5-6; CDR3 DNA: TGTGCCAGCAGCTTGGAGCACAGGCAGCTAACCTATGGCTACACCTTC; CDR3 protein: CASSLEHRQLTYGYTF
J gene: TRBJ1-2; D gene: -; clone size: -; V gene: TRBV28; CDR3 DNA: TGTGCCAGCAGCCCCCCAGTAACCTATGGCTACACCTTC; CDR3 protein: CASSPPVTYGYTF
J gene: TRBJ1-2; D gene: -; clone size: -; V gene: TRBV9; CDR3 DNA: TGTGCCAGCAGCGTAAGGCTCCAGGGATCTCATGGCTACACCTTC; CDR3 protein: CASSVRLQGSHGYTF
J gene: TRBJ2-3; D gene: -; clone size: few; V gene: TRBV28; CDR3 DNA: TGTGCCAGCAGTATCCCTCCGGAGAGCACAGATACGCAGTATTTT; CDR3 protein: CASSIPPESTDTQYF
J gene: TRBJ1-2; D gene: -; clone size: -; V gene: TRBV5-6; CDR3 DNA: TGTGCCAGCACTGAACAGGGATATGGCTACACCTTC; CDR3 protein: CASTEQGYGYTF
J gene: TRBJ2-2; D gene: -; clone size: once; V gene: TRBV7-6; CDR3 DNA: TGTGCCAGCAGCCCCCGCCCCCCTGGGGGCGCTGCCGGGGAGCTGTTTTTT; CDR3 protein: CASSPRPPGGAAGELFF
J gene: TRBJ2-7; D gene: -; clone size: once; V gene: TRBV4-3; CDR3 DNA: TGCGCCAGCAGCCAACGACTAGACCTAGGCCCCTACGAGCAGTACTTC; CDR3 protein: CASSQRLDLGPYEQYF
J gene: TRBJ2-7; D gene: TRBD2; clone size: -; V gene: TRBV9; CDR3 DNA: TGTGCCAGCAGCGAAACCGGGACTAGTTGGTACGAGCAGTACTTC; CDR3 protein: CASSETGTSWYEQYF
J gene: TRBJ1-2; D gene: TRBD1; clone size: once; V gene: TRBV9; CDR3 DNA: TGTGCCAGCGAGGGCAGGGGGCCTGGCTACACCTTC; CDR3 protein: CASEGRGPGYTF
J gene: TRBJ2-1; D gene: TRBD2; clone size: -; V gene: TRBV19; CDR3 DNA: TGTGCCAGTAGTATTCGGCAAGGGGCGGGAGGTTTCTCCTACAATGAGCAGTTCTTC; CDR3 protein: CASSIRQGAGGFSYNEQFF
J gene: TRBJ2-7; D gene: -; clone size: -; V gene: TRBV28; CDR3 DNA: TGTGCCAGCAGTTTATTGTCGTACGAGCAGTACTTC; CDR3 protein: CASSLLSYEQYF
J gene: TRBJ1-1; D gene: TRBD1; clone size: -; V gene: TRBV5-4; CDR3 DNA: TGTGCCAGCAGCTTGGCCCAGGGCCCAGGGGGCACTGAAGCTTTCTTT; CDR3 protein: CASSLAQGPGGTEAFF
J gene: TRBJ2-1; D gene: -; clone size: -; V gene: TRBV4-2; CDR3 DNA: TGTGCCAGCAGCCAAGACCTTTCTCAAGAGCAGTTCTTC; CDR3 protein: CASSQDLSQEQFF
J gene: TRBJ2-1; D gene: -; clone size: few; V gene: TRBV7-9; CDR3 DNA: TGTGCCAGCAGCTTAGGGGGCTACTACAATGAGCAGTTCTTC; CDR3 protein: CASSLGGYYNEQFF
J gene: TRBJ2-1; D gene: -; clone size: -; V gene: TRBV28; CDR3 DNA: TGTGCCAGCCCCCCAGGGCGGGGTGGCTCCTACAATGAGCAGTTCTTC; CDR3 protein: CASPPGRGGSYNEQFF
J gene: TRBJ2-1; D gene: TRBD2; clone size: -; V gene: TRBV2; CDR3 DNA: TGTGCCAGCCTAGGGACTAGCGGGTCCTACAATGAGCAGTTCTTC; CDR3 protein: CASLGTSGSYNEQFF
J gene: TRBJ2-7; D gene: -; clone size: -; V gene: TRBV28; CDR3 DNA: TGTGCCAGCAGCCCGAGGAGTTCCTACGAGCAGTACTTC; CDR3 protein: CASSPRSSYEQYF
J gene: TRBJ2-7; D gene: TRBD2; clone size: few; V gene: TRBV11-2; CDR3 DNA: TGTGCCAGCAGCGCGGGGACTAGCGGGACCTACGAGCAGTACTTC; CDR3 protein: CASSAGTSGTYEQYF
J gene: TRBJ2-2; D gene: -; clone size: once; V gene: TRBV9; CDR3 DNA: TGTGCCAGCAGCGTAGTCCCCGACACCGGGGAGCTGTTTTTT; CDR3 protein: CASSVVPDTGELFF
J gene: TRBJ2-7; D gene: -; clone size: -; V gene: TRBV7-6; CDR3 DNA: TGTGCCAGCAGCTTAGAGGTCGGTTCCTACGAGCAGTACTTC; CDR3 protein: CASSLEVGSYEQYF
J gene: TRBJ2-6; D gene: -; clone size: -; V gene: TRBV25-1; CDR3 DNA: TGTGCCAGCAGTCAGATTGTTGGACAAAGTCGGGCCAACGTCCTGACTTTC; CDR3 protein: CASSQIVGQSRANVLTF
J gene: TRBJ2-1; D gene: -; clone size: -; V gene: TRBV6-1; CDR3 DNA: TGTGCCAGCAGTGAGCAGGGGAATGAGCAGTTCTTC; CDR3 protein: CASSEQGNEQFF
J gene: TRBJ1-2; D gene: -; clone size: -; V gene: TRBV5-4; CDR3 DNA: TGTGCCAGCTGCCAACCCGTAGGAAAGACCTATGGCTACACCTTC; CDR3 protein: CASCQPVGKTYGYTF
J gene: TRBJ2-7; D gene: TRBD1; clone size: once; V gene: TRBV4-2; CDR3 DNA: TGTGCCAGCAGCCAAGAGGGACAGGGGTTTGACGAGCAGTACTTC; CDR3 protein: CASSQEGQGFDEQYF
J gene: TRBJ1-5; D gene: -; clone size: large; V gene: TRBV15; CDR3 DNA: TGTGCCACCAGCAGAGATTTACAAGTCAATCAGCCCCAGCATTTT; CDR3 protein: CATSRDLQVNQPQHF
J gene: TRBJ2-1; D gene: -; clone size: -; V gene: TRBV10-3; CDR3 DNA: TGTGCCATCAGTGAGTCTTTCTCGACCGATGAGCAGTTCTTC; CDR3 protein: CAISESFSTDEQFF
J gene: TRBJ2-5; D gene: TRBD2; clone size: -; V gene: TRBV11-2; CDR3 DNA: TGTGCCAGCAGCCCTCGGACTAGAGAGACCCAGTACTTC; CDR3 protein: CASSPRTRETQYF
J gene: TRBJ2-7; D gene: TRBD2; clone size: -; V gene: TRBV7-9; CDR3 DNA: TGTGCCAGCAGCTTCAACGGGAGGGGGAACGAGCAGTACTTC; CDR3 protein: CASSFNGRGNEQYF
J gene: TRBJ2-1; D gene: TRBD2; clone size: once; V gene: TRBV7-9; CDR3 DNA: TGTGCCAGCAGCTTCGGCGGGGGGGCATTTGAGCAGTTCTTC; CDR3 protein: CASSFGGGAFEQFF
J gene: TRBJ2-7; D gene: -; clone size: -; V gene: TRBV5-5; CDR3 DNA: TGTGCCAGCAGCACTCAGGGCGGGTGGTACGAGCAGTACTTC; CDR3 protein: CASSTQGGWYEQYF
J gene: TRBJ2-7; D gene: -; clone size: -; V gene: TRBV5-1; CDR3 DNA: TGCGCCAGCAGCTCGGGGGCAGGGATCTGGGACGAGCAGTACTTC; CDR3 protein: CASSSGAGIWDEQYF
J gene: TRBJ2-7; D gene: -; clone size: -; V gene: TRBV5-1; CDR3 DNA: TGCGCCAGCAGCACCGACTACCCCCATTACGAGCAGTACTTC; CDR3 protein: CASSTDYPHYEQYF
J gene: TRBJ2-6; D gene: TRBD1; clone size: -; V gene: TRBV5-4; CDR3 DNA: TGTGCCAGCAGCCCCTGGACAGGGCCGAGCTCTGGGGCCAACGTCCTGACTTTC; CDR3 protein: CASSPWTGPSSGANVLTF
J gene: TRBJ2-1; D gene: -; clone size: large; V gene: TRBV5-5; CDR3 DNA: TGTGCCAGCAGCTTGGCAGGGAATGAGCAGTTCTTC; CDR3 protein: CASSLAGNEQFF
J gene: TRBJ2-7; D gene: TRBD1; clone size: -; V gene: TRBV2; CDR3 DNA: TGTGCCAGCAGTTACAGGGGGAGCTCCTACGAGCAGTACTTC; CDR3 protein: CASSYRGSSYEQYF
J gene: TRBJ1-1; D gene: TRBD1; clone size: -; V gene: TRBV7-6; CDR3 DNA: TGTGCCAGCAGCTTGCTACAGGGGAGATACACTGAAGCTTTCTTT; CDR3 protein: CASSLLQGRYTEAFF
J gene: TRBJ1-2; D gene: -; clone size: -; V gene: TRBV30; CDR3 DNA: TGTGCCTGGAGTGTATATGTTACACCCACTTCTAACTATGGCTACACCTTC; CDR3 protein: CAWSVYVTPTSNYGYTF
J gene: TRBJ1-1; D gene: -; clone size: few; V gene: TRBV5-1; CDR3 DNA: TGCGCCAGCAGCCTGGGACGTTACACTGAAGCTTTCTTT; CDR3 protein: CASSLGRYTEAFF
J gene: TRBJ1-6; D gene: -; clone size: once; V gene: TRBV14; CDR3 DNA: TGTGCCAGCAGCCAAGGATTGGTGGTTTCGAATTCACCCCTCCACTTT; CDR3 protein: CASSQGLVVSNSPLHF
J gene: TRBJ2-5; D gene: -; clone size: -; V gene: TRBV7-9; CDR3 DNA: TGTGCCAGCAGCTTAGGTCAGACCCAAGAGACCCAGTACTTC; CDR3 protein: CASSLGQTQETQYF
J gene: TRBJ1-2; D gene: -; clone size: -; V gene: TRBV28; CDR3 DNA: TGTGCCAGCAGTTTTGTAAACTATGGCTACACCTTC; CDR3 protein: CASSFVNYGYTF
J gene: TRBJ2-7; D gene: -; clone size: -; V gene: TRBV5-6; CDR3 DNA: TGTGCCAGCAGCTTGTCGGGGACGACCTACGAGCAGTACTTC; CDR3 protein: CASSLSGTTYEQYF
J gene: TRBJ1-4; D gene: -; clone size: -; V gene: TRBV7-9; CDR3 DNA: TGTGCCAGCAGCTCCGGGACGGGTCCGGAAAAACTGTTTTTT; CDR3 protein: CASSSGTGPEKLFF
J gene: TRBJ1-1; D gene: TRBD1; clone size: -; V gene: TRBV7-9; CDR3 DNA: TGTGCCAGCAGCGAACAGGGGATTAACACTGAAGCTTTCTTT; CDR3 protein: CASSEQGINTEAFF
J gene: TRBJ2-1; D gene: -; clone size: -; V gene: TRBV9; CDR3 DNA: TGTGCCAGCAGCGTAGCTACTGTGACTCGCAATGAGCAGTTCTTC; CDR3 protein: CASSVATVTRNEQFF